One and the same sample provided the 9 T cell receptor beta chains below, sequenced in a study of blood T cell repertoires in COVID-19. Sequencing used immunoSEQ multiplex PCR; TCRdb keeps in-frame clones, though not all of them. This sample has 30,000 to 40,000 clones, with 85% to 90% found just once. Sequenced sample: peripheral blood. These receptors were obtained from a woman between 70 and 85 years old with active COVID-19.

The V gene is TRBV20-1, the J gene TRBJ2-1, with TRBD2 matching over 9 bases. Germline V CDR1 and CDR2: DFQATT, SNEGSKA (reference sequence). The CDR3 totals 16 residues. The J segment lost 3 bases and the V segment lost 3 bases, leaving 9 bases of the junction unmatched. The CDR3: CSASSWLAGNYNEQFF. As DNA, the CDR3 is TGCAGTGCTAGTAGTTGGCTAGCGGGGAACTACAATGAGCAGTTCTTC.

V is TRBV3-1 (or the pseudogene TRBV3-2) and J is TRBJ2-1; 9 bases are shared with TRBD2. V trimming: 5 bases; J trimming: 8 bases; junction bases outside the gene matches: 13. Germline-derived CDR1 and CDR2 are LGHDT and YNNKEL (reference sequence). This CDR3 region has 16 residues. CDR3 protein: CASSSLGGGAGDEQFF. CDR3 sequence (DNA): TGTGCCAGCAGCTCCCTCGGCGGGGGGGCCGGGGATGAGCAGTTCTTC.

The chain carries TRBV19 and TRBJ2-3; 8 bases map to TRBD2. Germline V gives CDR1 LNHDA, CDR2 SQIVND (reference sequence). V shed 5 bases, J shed 2 bases, and the junction held 12 bases outside the gene matches. The CDR3 covers 17 residues. This CDR3 is CASSAPWTGGATDTQYF. DNA of the CDR3: TGTGCCAGTAGTGCCCCGTGGACCGGGGGGGCCACAGATACGCAGTATTTT.

The V gene is TRBV14, the J gene TRBJ2-1; the match to TRBD1 covers 9 bases. The CDR3 has 17 amino acids. Germline loops: CDR1 SGHDN, CDR2 FVKESK. Germline trimming cut 4 bases from V and 0 bases from J; bases unmatched to any gene: 7. CDR3 coding DNA: TGTGCCAGCAGCCGAAGGACAGGGGTTTCCTCCTACAATGAGCAGTTCTTC. Protein product: CASSRRTGVSSYNEQFF.

The V and J genes are TRBV2 and TRBJ2-5; 9 bases agree with TRBD2. The ends lost 6 bases at V and 0 bases at J; junction bases unmatched: 5. There are 15 residues in the CDR3. Looked up from germline, CDR1 is SNHLY and CDR2 is FYNNEI. The CDR3 coding sequence is TGTGCCAGCAGGCGAGCTAGCGGGAACCAAGAGACCCAGTACTTC. It encodes CASRRASGNQETQYF.

This clone turned up a few times. V is TRBV5-6 and J is TRBJ2-7; TRBD2 aligns across 9 bases. Unmatched junction bases numbered 7, after V lost 0 bases and J lost 3 bases. The CDR3 spans 16 residues. Germline CDR1 and CDR2: SGHDT and YYEEEE. CDR3 sequence reads: CASSLGGGGAFYEQYF. DNA of the CDR3: TGTGCCAGCAGCTTGGGCGGCGGGGGGGCCTTCTACGAGCAGTACTTC. The full variable domain, its missing parts supplied by reference TRBV5-6 and TRBJ2-7, is DAGVTQSPTHLIKTRGQQVTLRCSPKSGHDTVSWYQQALGQGPQFIFQYYEEEERQRGNFPDRFSGHQFPNYSSELNVNALLLGDSALYLCASSLGGGGAFYEQYFGPGTRLTVT.

This chain links TRBV6-5 with TRBJ2-5; a possible D gene is TRBD1 (5 bases). From germline, CDR1 is MNHEY and CDR2 SVGAGI. Trimming took off 0 bases at V and 5 bases at J, with 16 bases between the two ends. The CDR3 totals 16 residues. This CDR3 reads CASSYSRPGLGETQYF. The CDR3 DNA reads as TGTGCCAGCAGTTACTCGAGGCCAGGGTTAGGGGAGACCCAGTACTTC.

This clone was picked up one time. This chain connects TRBV5-6 to TRBJ2-4, with unresolved D. V was cut by 2 bases and J by 2 bases, with 8 bases left in between. This CDR3 region has 14 residues. Germline V gene sequence: CDR1 SGHDT, CDR2 YYEEEE. CDR3 residues: CASSLWHTKNIQYF. The CDR3 region has the DNA TGTGCCAGCAGCTTATGGCACACCAAAAACATTCAGTACTTC.

The chain has TRBV11-2 and TRBJ2-3, with 8 bases aligning to TRBD2. The CDR3 is made up of 15 amino acids. The germline V gene encodes CDR1 SGHAT and CDR2 FQNNGV. V dropped 4 bases and J dropped 1; count of bases not matched to a gene: 4. CDR3 DNA sequence: TGTGCCAGCAGCTCAAGCGGGGGCGGCACAGATACGCAGTATTTT. Translating it yields CASSSSGGGTDTQYF.